This T cell receptor beta chain was identified in a study of T cell responses to AZD1222 COVID-19 vaccine. Study-wide results and caveats: Two AZD1222 administrations were followed by greater Spike-specific TCR breadth and depth. Vaccine-associated CD4 TCRs ranged over spike, dominating at 160-218 and 743-854. Without day 14 samples, only post-peak T cell repertoires were studied. White British people made up most donors, females outnumbered males, and clonal diversity was possibly underestimated.

Measured with immunoSEQ multiplex PCR; TCRdb has only the in-frame clones, and not every one. Of 150,000 to 200,000 clones listed, about 90% are singletons. The CDR3 loop spans 16 amino acids. V shed 6 bases and J shed 5 bases, with 20 bases lying between them. In germline, CDR1 is SGHTA, CDR2 FQGNSA. In the case of this clone: The antigen is unknown.

This TCR derives from an adult who received the AZD1222 COVID-19 vaccine. This chain uses TRBV7-2 with TRBJ2-4; no firm D call. This specimen was peripheral blood, taken 28 days after the second AZD1222 dose. In DNA form, the CDR3 reads TGTGCCAGCAGACGTACACTTATAGGGAAGGAAAACATTCAGTACTTC. This gives the protein CASRRTLIGKENIQYF.